The rows below give T cell receptor beta chains drawn from one sample of a study of response to subunit inactivated influenza vaccine. MiXCR was run by TCRdb on the RT-PCR reads, yielding one entry per CDR3 protein. The sample has approximately 490,000 distinct CDR3 sequences; approximately 7.3% are singletons. The sequencing used PBMCs from blood, collected around 2 years after vaccination. The receptors were sampled from a man between 45 and 75 years old who received an inactivated influenza vaccine. Each CDR3 is given with its conserved first and last residue. A D gene is named only where the DNA matches it firmly. Expanded clones are given a class, and other clones once, few, many or no size at all.

TRBD1	TRBV19	-	TRBJ1-1	TGTGCCAGTAGTAACCGACAGGGAGCTTTCTTT	CASSNRQGAFF
-	TRBV9	-	TRBJ2-1	TGTGCCAGCAGCCCTACGGGCGGTAGCTCCTACAATGAGCAGTTCTTC	CASSPTGGSSYNEQFF
-	TRBV20-1	-	TRBJ1-5	TGCAGTGCTAGTGGGTGGGGTTCTGATCAGCCCCAGCATTTT	CSASGWGSDQPQHF
TRBD1	TRBV6-5	few	TRBJ2-2	TGTGCCAGCAGTTACTCGGGGGACAGGGTTTCGGGCACCGGGGAGCTGTTTTTT	CASSYSGDRVSGTGELFF
TRBD2	TRBV10-3	few	TRBJ2-5	TGTGCCATCAGGCCGGGACTAGCGGTCCAAGAGACCCAGTACTTC	CAIRPGLAVQETQYF
-	TRBV9	-	TRBJ2-1	TGTGCCAGCAGCGTAGTAGGAGATGAGCAGTTCTTC	CASSVVGDEQFF
-	TRBV6-2/TRBV6-3	-	TRBJ2-5	TGTGCCAGCAATAACGCGGCAGGGCAAGAGACCCAGTACTTC	CASNNAAGQETQYF
TRBD1	TRBV4-1	few	TRBJ2-3	TGCGCCAGCAGCCAAGTCGTCACAGGGGGGACAGATACGCAGTATTTT	CASSQVVTGGTDTQYF
-	TRBV7-2	-	TRBJ2-7	TGTGCCAGCAGCTTAGACAGGATAACATCCTACGAGCAGTACTTC	CASSLDRITSYEQYF
TRBD1	TRBV29-1	few	TRBJ1-1	TGCAGCGTCCGGGACAGGCCGAACACTGAAGCTTTCTTT	CSVRDRPNTEAFF
-	TRBV4-2	many	TRBJ2-1	TGTGCCAGCAGCCATTACAGGGTCGATGAGCAGTTCTTC	CASSHYRVDEQFF
-	TRBV29-1	many	TRBJ2-5	TGCAGCGTTGTATATGGGGACCAAGAGACCCAGTACTTC	CSVVYGDQETQYF
-	TRBV14	many	TRBJ2-5	TGTGCCAGCAGCATTAACCGAGGGGAGACCCAGTACTTC	CASSINRGETQYF
-	TRBV5-1	many	TRBJ1-1	TGCGCCAGCAGCCCTCAGATTAGGGACACTGAAGCTTTCTTT	CASSPQIRDTEAFF